Below, one T cell receptor beta chain is given with its context. V shed 5 bases and J shed 13 bases, with 15 bases lying between them. CDR1 is SGHNT, CDR2 YENEEA, per germline. The CDR3 runs 12 residues. Cells designated naive CD8 were CD45RO-negative and were positively selected for CCR7, with terminally differentiated effector memory CD45RA+ cells excluded. Deep was the level used in running the assay. Method: immunoSEQ multiplex PCR; TCRdb's copy keeps in-frame clones and lacks some. The sample lists 800,000 or so clones, 96% seen once, with about 0.25% in the top ten. The sample originates from a study of shared clonotypes between healthy human individuals.

This clonotype was sampled from a man under 40 in good health. This sequence joins TRBV11-3 and TRBJ2-1; D is ambiguous. The sample consisted of naive CD8+ T cells sorted from blood. The CDR3 reads CASSLRDRIQFF. The CDR3 DNA follows: TGTGCCAGCAGCCTCCGCGACCGGATACAGTTCTTC.